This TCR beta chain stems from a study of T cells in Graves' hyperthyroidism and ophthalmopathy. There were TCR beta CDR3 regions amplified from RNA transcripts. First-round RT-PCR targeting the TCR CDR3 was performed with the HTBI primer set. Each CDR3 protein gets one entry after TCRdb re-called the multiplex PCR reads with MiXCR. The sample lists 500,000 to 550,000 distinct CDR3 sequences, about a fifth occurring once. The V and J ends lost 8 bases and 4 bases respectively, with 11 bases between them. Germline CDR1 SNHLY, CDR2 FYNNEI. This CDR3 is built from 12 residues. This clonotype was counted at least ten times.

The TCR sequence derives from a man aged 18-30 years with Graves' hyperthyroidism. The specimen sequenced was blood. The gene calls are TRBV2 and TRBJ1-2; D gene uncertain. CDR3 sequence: CASWGRFYGYTF. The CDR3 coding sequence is TGTGCCAGCTGGGGAAGGTTCTATGGCTACACCTTC.